One sample yielded the 29 T cell receptor beta chains listed below, sequenced in a study of vaccination and CD4 T cells after COVID-19. Treatment described: approximately 10-day PBMC culture with coronavirus spike peptide pools or control peptides (ViraFEST assay). An Oncomine TCR Beta short-read assay was used to sequence the DNA from cultured CD4+ T cells. TCRdb used MiXCR to reprocess the PCR reads, holding one entry per CDR3 protein. The sample consists of approximately 10,000 distinct CDR3 sequences, 35% to 50% of them appearing once. Their target antigens are unknown. The source was cultured CD4+ T cells from blood, collected after SARS-CoV-2 vaccination. These receptors all stem from a human donor with COVID-19.

The chain has TRBV12-3 or TRBV12-4 and TRBJ1-1, with D possibly matching TRBD1 (5 bases). This CDR3 region has 11 residues. Between the trimmed V and J ends, which lost 6 bases and 10 bases, there was a span of 12 bases. The CDR3 here is CASRSEGRAFF. Here the CDR3 DNA reads TGTGCCAGCAGGTCCGAGGGGCGAGCTTTCTTT.

The chain employs TRBV6-4 and TRBJ2-5; 9 nucleotides align to TRBD1. V trimming: 3 bases; J trimming: 7 bases; junction bases outside the gene matches: 3. The germline gives CDR1 MRHNA, CDR2 SNTAGT. The CDR3 sequence is 13 residues long. The CDR3 DNA sequence: TGTGCCAGCAGTGAGGACAGGGGCGGGACCCAGTACTTC. It encodes CASSEDRGGTQYF.

The table lists this clonotype with a few counts. This chain uses TRBV7-8 with TRBJ2-3; 10 bases fit TRBD1. The CDR3 is made up of 16 amino acids. Unmatched junction bases numbered 8, after V lost 4 bases and J lost 4 bases. Germline CDR1 is SGHVS and CDR2 is FQNEAQ. CDR3 loop: CASSSPGTGASDTQYF. The CDR3 nucleotides are TGTGCCAGCAGCTCGCCCGGGACAGGGGCATCAGATACGCAGTATTTT.

This clonotype was observed once. The CDR3 DNA sequence: TGTGCCAGCAGCTTACCCTCAGGGCCCGGGGAGACCCAGTACTTC. Encoded protein: CASSLPSGPGETQYF. The chain joins TRBV11-2 to TRBJ2-5; the D gene is possibly TRBD1 (5 bases). Germline CDR1 and CDR2: SGHAT and FQNNGV. V was trimmed by 2 bases and J by 5 bases, leaving 15 bases between them. CDR3 length: 15 residues.

The V and J genes are TRBV12-3 or TRBV12-4 and TRBJ2-7; 8 bases are shared with TRBD1. The trim removed 5 bases at V and 8 bases at J, leaving 8 bases unmatched. This CDR3 is built from 13 residues. CDR3 sequence reads: CASSLGQGEKQYF. CDR3 nucleotide sequence: TGTGCCAGCAGTCTAGGACAGGGAGAAAAGCAGTACTTC.

This clonotype has only a few counts. The V and J genes are TRBV11-2 and TRBJ1-6, with TRBD1 as a possible D gene (6 bases). Trimming removed 5 bases from V and 4 bases from J, with 18 bases in between. Per germline, CDR1 SGHAT and CDR2 FQNNGV. The CDR3 runs 17 residues. The CDR3 sequence is CASSGRITGTYNSPLHF. The CDR3 DNA reads TGTGCCAGCAGCGGCCGGATAACAGGGACTTATAATTCACCCCTCCACTTT.

The rearrangement joins TRBV21-1 to TRBJ1-3; whether TRBD1, the table's D call, matches the DNA was not checked. TRBV21-1 is a recognized pseudogene. This CDR3 contains 16 residues. The CDR3 sequence is CASSERRENTGNTIYF. The CDR3 nucleotides read TGTGCCAGCAGCGAACGCAGGGAGAATACTGGAAACACCATATATTTT.

The chain couples TRBV29-1 to TRBJ2-5; the D gene could be TRBD1 or TRBD2 (5 bases each). Germline assignment: CDR1 SQVTM and CDR2 ANQGSEA. This CDR3 spans 13 amino acids. Deletions cut 7 bases from V and 4 bases from J, with 16 bases between. The CDR3 DNA reads as TGCAGCGCCCTAGAGGGGAAGCGAGAGACCCAGTACTTC. It yields the protein CSALEGKRETQYF.

This clonotype was detected once. The rearrangement joins TRBV9 to TRBJ2-1, with TRBD1 matching over 9 bases. V dropped 4 bases and J dropped 7; count of bases not matched to a gene: 9. CDR1 is SGDLS, CDR2 YYNGEE, per germline. The CDR3 totals 15 residues. The CDR3 DNA reads TGTGCCAGCAGCCCTGCCGGGACAGGGTGGAATGAGCAGTTCTTC. Its protein product is CASSPAGTGWNEQFF.

This clonotype was seen more than once but under ten times. The rearrangement joins TRBV27 to TRBJ1-2, with D perhaps TRBD1 (6 bases). CDR1 is MNHEY and CDR2 is SMNVEV in the germline V gene (reference sequence). The ends were cut back, 2 bases at V and 7 bases at J, with 8 bases in the middle. This CDR3 has 12 residues. DNA of the CDR3: TGTGCCAGCAGTTTACGGGGGCTTGGCTACACCTTC. This gives the protein CASSLRGLGYTF.

The chain uses TRBV15 and TRBJ2-3; either TRBD1 or TRBD2 may fit D (6 bases each). V shed 1 base and J shed 7 bases, with 24 bases lying between them. This CDR3 has 18 amino acids. Germline lookup yields CDR1 LNHNV and CDR2 YYDKDF (reference sequence). CDR3: CATSRGPPRGGKEYTQYF. The CDR3 DNA is TGTGCCACCAGCAGAGGCCCGCCCAGGGGAGGCAAAGAATATACGCAGTATTTT.

In its sample, this clonotype was seen a few times. The rearrangement uses TRBV20-1 and TRBJ1-5, with 7 positions matching TRBD1. J lost 2 bases, V lost 3 bases, and 13 bases had no gene match. The V gene's germline CDR1 is DFQATT and CDR2 SNEGSKA (reference sequence). The CDR3 loop spans 17 amino acids. The CDR3 sequence: CSASRGATQGGNQPQHF. The CDR3 coding sequence is TGCAGTGCTAGTCGGGGGGCGACGCAGGGGGGCAATCAGCCCCAGCATTTT.

V is TRBV27 and J is TRBJ2-7; D ambiguous. CDR3 length equals 14 residues. Per the germline V gene, CDR1 is MNHEY and CDR2 is SMNVEV (reference sequence). V lost 7 bases and J lost 3, with 16 bases in between. CDR3 in DNA: TGTGCCAGCACCCCCCGCGGTGCTGTCTACGAGCAGTACTTC. Translation gives CASTPRGAVYEQYF.

The chain joins TRBV15 to TRBJ2-1; 8 positions match TRBD2. The germline CDR1 and CDR2 sequences are LNHNV and YYDKDF (reference sequence). The CDR3 spans 15 residues. The junction had 4 bases not matched to a gene; V was cut back by 5 bases and J by 1 base. CDR3 nucleotide sequence: TGTGCCACCAGCTCGAGCGGGGGATCCTACAATGAGCAGTTCTTC. Its translation: CATSSSGGSYNEQFF. Full variable domain (remainder filled in from reference TRBV15 and TRBJ2-1): DAMVIQNPRYQVTQFGKPVTLSCSQTLNHNVMYWYQQKSSQAPKLLFHYYDKDFNNEADTPDNFQSRRPNTSFCFLDIRSPGLGDTAMYLCATSSSGGSYNEQFFGPGTRLTVL.

This clonotype was picked up one time. The rearrangement joins TRBV28 to TRBJ2-2; D is undetermined. This CDR3 contains 14 residues. CDR1 MDHEN and CDR2 SYDVKM come from the germline V gene. Trimming pared 8 bases from V and 7 bases from J, leaving 17 bases between. The CDR3 region is CASGLSGDLGELFF. Here the CDR3 DNA reads TGTGCCAGCGGGCTCTCCGGAGACCTCGGGGAGCTGTTTTTT.

The chain recombines TRBV7-9 with TRBJ2-6; 9 bases agree with TRBD1. V lost 2 bases and J lost 2; bases outside the gene matches: 10. The CDR3 runs 19 residues. Looked up from germline, CDR1 is SEHNR and CDR2 is FQNEAQ (reference sequence). As DNA, the CDR3 is TGTGCCAGCAGCTTACTGTGGACAGGGGAACGAACTGGGGCCAACGTCCTGACTTTC. Protein sequence: CASSLLWTGERTGANVLTF.

This clonotype was picked up a small number of times. This chain uses TRBV20-1 with TRBJ1-3; D remains ambiguous. Trimming cost V 1 base and J 6 bases, with 13 bases left between them. Germline loops: CDR1 DFQATT, CDR2 SNEGSKA (reference sequence). The CDR3 runs 14 residues. CDR3 region: CSARVDPQENTIYF. CDR3 DNA sequence: TGCAGTGCTAGAGTTGACCCACAAGAAAACACCATATATTTT.

The chain combines TRBV19 with TRBJ2-7, with 7 bases lining up with TRBD1. CDR1 and CDR2 (germline): LNHDA, SQIVND (reference sequence). The CDR3 totals 13 residues. J was trimmed by 3 bases and V by 9 bases; bases with no gene match: 8. The CDR3 spells CARPRDRDYEQYF. The DNA for the CDR3 is TGTGCCAGACCTCGGGACAGAGACTACGAGCAGTACTTC.

This clonotype was seen a single time. This chain joins TRBV7-6 and TRBJ2-3; D ambiguous. V was clipped by 1 base and J by 0 bases, with 8 bases between them. CDR1 SGHVS and CDR2 FNYEAQ come from the germline V gene. This CDR3 is 15 amino acids long. CDR3 sequence: CASSLEGPSTDTQYF. The CDR3 region has the DNA TGTGCCAGCAGCTTAGAAGGTCCGAGCACAGATACGCAGTATTTT.

This clonotype has only a few counts. V usage is TRBV19 and J usage is TRBJ1-6, with D perhaps matching TRBD1 (6 bases). Trimming cost V 5 bases and J 7 bases, with 12 bases left between them. Germline V gene lookup returns CDR1 LNHDA and CDR2 SQIVND (reference sequence). The CDR3 sequence is 14 residues long. The chain's CDR3 is CASSPTGTNSPLHF. The CDR3 DNA follows: TGTGCCAGTAGTCCAACAGGGACGAATTCACCCCTCCACTTT.

The rearrangement uses TRBV7-3 and TRBJ1-2; 10 positions agree with TRBD1. Germline lookup yields CDR1 SGHTA and CDR2 FQGTGA. V trimming: 1 base; J trimming: 11 bases; junction bases outside the gene matches: 4. CDR3 length equals 13 residues. The chain's CDR3 is CASSLKGTGVYTF. DNA of the CDR3: TGTGCCAGCAGCTTAAAAGGGACAGGGGTTTACACCTTC.

This clonotype has a handful of counts. V and J are TRBV20-1 and TRBJ2-7; 9 nucleotides agree with TRBD2. Germline CDR1 reads DFQATT; CDR2 reads SNEGSKA (reference sequence). The ends lost 4 bases at V and 4 bases at J; junction bases unmatched: 17. CDR3 length: 17 amino acids. The CDR3 coding sequence is TGCAGTGCTACCCTAATAAGCGGGGGGCTTCCTGGGTACGAGCAGTACTTC. This encodes CSATLISGGLPGYEQYF.

The chain combines TRBV5-8 with TRBJ2-7, with D uncertain. CDR1 and CDR2 from the germline V gene are SGHTS and YDEGEE. The CDR3 contains 12 residues. With 1 base removed from V and 3 bases from J, the gap between germline ends came to 5 bases. The CDR3 here is CASSLTDYEQYF. Here the CDR3 DNA reads TGTGCCAGCAGCTTGACAGACTACGAGCAGTACTTC.

This clonotype was picked up a small number of times. The chain recombines TRBV5-4 with TRBJ1-6, with a tentative D call TRBD1 (5 bases). V was shortened by 4 bases and J by 7 bases, with 9 bases between the two germline ends. Germline V lookup: CDR1 SGHNT, CDR2 YYREEE (reference sequence). CDR3 length: 13 amino acids. The CDR3 sequence is CASSPDRNSPLHF. Here the CDR3 DNA reads TGTGCCAGCAGCCCCGACAGAAATTCACCCCTCCACTTT.

This clonotype was counted between two and nine times. The chain employs TRBV7-2 and TRBJ1-3, with a possible D match to TRBD1 (5 bases). This CDR3 is built from 15 residues. V was clipped by 1 base and J by 14 bases, with 21 bases between them. Germline CDR1 is SGHTA and CDR2 is FQGNSA. Written as DNA, the CDR3 is TGTGCCAGCAGCTTAGAAGGGAACAGGAGGACGTTCCTATATTTT. This codes for CASSLEGNRRTFLYF.

V and J are TRBV5-4 and TRBJ1-6; weak D call: TRBD1 (5 bases). The CDR3 contains 14 residues. Trimming stripped 6 bases from V and 8 bases from J, with 15 bases between. CDR1 and CDR2 (germline): SGHNT, YYREEE (reference sequence). CDR3 nucleotides: TGTGCCAGCAAGAGGGGCCAGGGTTATTCACCCCTCCACTTT. This encodes CASKRGQGYSPLHF.

The rearrangement uses TRBV5-1 and TRBJ2-7, with TRBD1 identical over 8 bases. With V trimmed by 0 bases and J by 3 bases, 2 bases remained unmatched. CDR3 length: 14 amino acids. Germline loops: CDR1 SGHRS, CDR2 YFSETQ. The CDR3 DNA is TGCGCCAGCAGCTTGGAAGGACAGGGCTACGAGCAGTACTTC. As protein: CASSLEGQGYEQYF.

The sample holds a few counts of this clonotype. The chain couples TRBV6-5 to TRBJ1-2, with TRBD1 as a possible D gene (6 bases). Looked up from germline, CDR1 is MNHEY and CDR2 is SVGAGI. There are 16 residues in the CDR3. V lost 0 bases and J 8 bases, leaving 19 bases between the germline ends. CDR3 region: CASSYSRFGGSGGYTF. The CDR3, as DNA: TGTGCCAGCAGTTACTCGCGGTTCGGGGGCTCGGGCGGCTACACCTTC.

This chain uses TRBV5-1 with TRBJ2-7; 9 bases are shared with TRBD1. The germline V gene has CDR1 SGHRS and CDR2 YFSETQ. The CDR3 extends over 15 amino acids. J gave up 5 bases and V 0 bases, and 6 bases lay outside the gene matches. CDR3 DNA sequence: TGCGCCAGCAGCTTGGGGGACAGGGAGCTCCACGAGCAGTACTTC. Translation: CASSLGDRELHEQYF.